The present TCR beta chain was sequenced within a study of T cell responses to AZD1222 COVID-19 vaccine. Whole-study findings and limits: Across the whole spike, CD4 TCRs peaked at regions 160-218 and 743-854. The breadth and depth of Spike-specific TCRs increased once two AZD1222 doses had been given. No repertoire was sampled before or during the peak T cell response, only after it.

Germline V gene data show CDR1 as SGHNT and CDR2 as YENEEA. Trimming removed 1 base from V and 2 bases from J, with 22 bases in between. The CDR3 consists of 19 residues. Assay: immunoSEQ multiplex PCR; the TCRdb copy retains only in-frame clones and omits some. The profile shows under 200,000 clones, about 92% of them singletons. Worth noting for this clone: Its cognate antigen is unknown.

The sample here was peripheral blood, taken 28 days after the second AZD1222 dose. This clonotype was obtained from an adult who received the AZD1222 COVID-19 vaccine. This chain connects TRBV11-3 to TRBJ2-3; D uncertain. The CDR3 loop is CASSLGGRYEAKDTDTQYF. Here the CDR3 DNA reads TGTGCCAGCAGCTTAGGAGGCCGGTACGAAGCAAAAGACACAGATACGCAGTATTTT.